This paragraph reports one TCR beta chain. Produced via immunoSEQ multiplex PCR; TCRdb's table is partial and in-frame only. The sample holds 200,000 to 250,000 clones, just under 95% seen once. The record originates from a study of control samples from healthy donors and cancer patients. The sample consisted of blood. This sequence originates from a man aged 50-60 years in good health.

The CDR3 spells CASGWTSGGFNEQFF. The CDR3 DNA sequence: TGTGCCAGCGGGTGGACTAGCGGGGGTTTCAATGAGCAGTTCTTC. The chain is built from TRBV3-1 (or the pseudogene TRBV3-2) and TRBJ2-1, with 13 bases identical to TRBD2. J gave up 6 bases and V 8 bases, and 7 bases lay outside the gene matches. The CDR3 is 15 amino acids. Germline CDR1 reads LGHDT; CDR2 reads YNNKEL (reference sequence).